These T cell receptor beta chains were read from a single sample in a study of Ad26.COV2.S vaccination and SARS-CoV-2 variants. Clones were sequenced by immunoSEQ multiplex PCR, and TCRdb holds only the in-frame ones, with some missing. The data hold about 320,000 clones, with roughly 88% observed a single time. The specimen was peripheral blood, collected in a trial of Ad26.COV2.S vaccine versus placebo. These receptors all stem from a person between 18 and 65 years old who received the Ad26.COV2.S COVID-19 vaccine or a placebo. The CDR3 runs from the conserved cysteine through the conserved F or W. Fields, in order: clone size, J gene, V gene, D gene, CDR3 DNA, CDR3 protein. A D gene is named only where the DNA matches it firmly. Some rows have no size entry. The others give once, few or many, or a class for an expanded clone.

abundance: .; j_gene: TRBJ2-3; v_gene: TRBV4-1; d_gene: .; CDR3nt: TGCGCCAGCAGCCAAGATACGGCTAGGGGGACAGATACGCAGTATTTT; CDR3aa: CASSQDTARGTDTQYF
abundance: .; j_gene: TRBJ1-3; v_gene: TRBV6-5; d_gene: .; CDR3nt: TGTGCCAGTCTTTCACAGGGCCGCTCTGGAAACACCATATATTTT; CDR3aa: CASLSQGRSGNTIYF
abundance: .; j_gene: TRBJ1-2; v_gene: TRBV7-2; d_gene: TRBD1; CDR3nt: TGTGCCAGCAGCTCTAACAGGGGAACCAACTATGGCTACACCTTC; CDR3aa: CASSSNRGTNYGYTF
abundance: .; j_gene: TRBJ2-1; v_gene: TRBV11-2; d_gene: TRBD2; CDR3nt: TGTGCCAGCAGCTACCTCCAGGCTAGCGGGACTGGAAATGAGCAGTTCTTC; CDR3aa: CASSYLQASGTGNEQFF
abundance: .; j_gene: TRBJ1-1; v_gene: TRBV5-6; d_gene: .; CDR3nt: TGTGCCAGCAGCCCCATGGGGGGGATGTACACTGAAGCTTTCTTT; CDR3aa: CASSPMGGMYTEAFF
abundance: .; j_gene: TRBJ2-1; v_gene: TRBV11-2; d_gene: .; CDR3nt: TGTGCCAGCAGCTTGGTAATAGGCAATGAGCAGTTCTTC; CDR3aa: CASSLVIGNEQFF
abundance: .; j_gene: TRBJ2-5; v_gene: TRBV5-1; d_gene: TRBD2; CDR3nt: TGCGCCAGCAGCATCTCACCGGGACGGGAGGTGGAGACCCAGTACTTC; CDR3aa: CASSISPGREVETQYF
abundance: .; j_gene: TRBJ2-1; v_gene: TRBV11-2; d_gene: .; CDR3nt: TGTGCCAGCACCGCCATTAGGCGGAGAGGGGCCTACAATAAGCAGTTCTTC; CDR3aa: CASTAIRRRGAYNKQFF
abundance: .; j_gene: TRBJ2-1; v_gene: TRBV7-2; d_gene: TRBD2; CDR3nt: TGTGCCAGCAGCTGGGATTCTAGCGGGAGCTCCTACAATGAGCAGTTCTTC; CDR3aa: CASSWDSSGSSYNEQFF
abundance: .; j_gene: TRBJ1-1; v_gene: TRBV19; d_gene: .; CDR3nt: TGTGCCAGTAGAGAGACAGGAATTGCCACTGAAGCTTTCTTT; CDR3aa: CASRETGIATEAFF
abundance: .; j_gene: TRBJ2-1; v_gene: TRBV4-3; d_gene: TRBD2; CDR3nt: TGCGCCAGCAGCCAAGATGGTATAGCGGGAGGGCCGGAGCAGTTCTTC; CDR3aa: CASSQDGIAGGPEQFF
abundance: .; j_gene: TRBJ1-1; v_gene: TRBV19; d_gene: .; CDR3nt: TGTGCCAGTAGTGAAGAGCGCCTGGCCGGCACTGAAGCTTTCTTT; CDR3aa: CASSEERLAGTEAFF
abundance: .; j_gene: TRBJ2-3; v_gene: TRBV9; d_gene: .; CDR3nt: TGTGCCAGCAGCGTAGTGGCTAGCAAGGGCACAGATACGCAGTATTTT; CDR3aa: CASSVVASKGTDTQYF
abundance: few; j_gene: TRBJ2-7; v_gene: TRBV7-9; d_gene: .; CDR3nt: TGTGCCAGCAGCTCCGGGACTCCCTACGAGCAGTACTTC; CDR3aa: CASSSGTPYEQYF
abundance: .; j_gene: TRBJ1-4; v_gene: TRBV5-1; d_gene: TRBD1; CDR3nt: TGCGCCAGCAGCTTGGCAGGACAGACAGGGGTCGGAAAACTGTTTTTT; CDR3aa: CASSLAGQTGVGKLFF
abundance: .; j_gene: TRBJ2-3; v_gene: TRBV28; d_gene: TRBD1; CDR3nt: TGTGCCAGCAGGGGGGGACAGGGTGGATCAGATACGCAGTATTTT; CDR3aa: CASRGGQGGSDTQYF
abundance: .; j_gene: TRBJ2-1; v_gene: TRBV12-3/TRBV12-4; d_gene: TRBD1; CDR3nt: TGTGCCATCCCGGACAGGGGAAATGAGCAGTTCTTC; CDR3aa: CAIPDRGNEQFF
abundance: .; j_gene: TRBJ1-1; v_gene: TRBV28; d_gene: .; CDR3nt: TGTGCCAGCAGTCCACTCCGGGACACTGAAGCTTTCTTT; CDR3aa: CASSPLRDTEAFF
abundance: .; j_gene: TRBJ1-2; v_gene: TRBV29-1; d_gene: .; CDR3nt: TGCAGCGTTGAAGAGGGCCGAGCTAACTATGGCTACACCTTC; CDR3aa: CSVEEGRANYGYTF
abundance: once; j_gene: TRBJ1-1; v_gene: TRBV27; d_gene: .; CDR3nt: TGTGCCAGCAGTTTAGAGGAGGACAAGGGCACTGAAGCTTTCTTT; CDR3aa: CASSLEEDKGTEAFF
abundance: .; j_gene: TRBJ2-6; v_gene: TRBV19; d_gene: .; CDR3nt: TGTGCCAGTAGTCACCCACCCCAGGGCCCACGGTTCCCTGGGGCCAACGTCCTGACTTTC; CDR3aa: CASSHPPQGPRFPGANVLTF
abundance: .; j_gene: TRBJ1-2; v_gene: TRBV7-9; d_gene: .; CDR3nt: TGTGCCAGCAGCTTCCCCCCAGAAAAGAATGGCTACACCTTC; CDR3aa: CASSFPPEKNGYTF
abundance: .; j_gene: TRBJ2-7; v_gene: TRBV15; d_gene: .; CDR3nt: TGTGCCACCAGCAGTTCCGTGAGCTCCTACGAGCAGTACTTC; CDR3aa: CATSSSVSSYEQYF
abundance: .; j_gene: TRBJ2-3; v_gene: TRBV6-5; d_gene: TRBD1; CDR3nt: TGTGCCAGCGCCCTCCCGATGGGACAGACGCAGTATTTT; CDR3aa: CASALPMGQTQYF
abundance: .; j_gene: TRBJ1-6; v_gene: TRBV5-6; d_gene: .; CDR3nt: TGTGCCAGCATCGAACAGGAGAGATTAAGAAGCTCCTATAATTCACCCCTCCACTTT; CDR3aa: CASIEQERLRSSYNSPLHF
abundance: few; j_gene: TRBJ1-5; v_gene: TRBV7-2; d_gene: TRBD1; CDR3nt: TGTGCCAGCAGCGCTACCTGGACAGGGGCAAAAGATCAGCCCCAGCATTTT; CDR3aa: CASSATWTGAKDQPQHF
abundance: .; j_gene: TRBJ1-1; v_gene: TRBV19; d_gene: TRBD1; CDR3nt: TGTGCCAGTAGTATCATCAGACAGGGGGAAGCTTTCTTT; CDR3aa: CASSIIRQGEAFF
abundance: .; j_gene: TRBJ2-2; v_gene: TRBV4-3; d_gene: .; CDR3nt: TGCGCCAGCAGCCAAGTGCATCTCGGGACTTCCAACACCGGGGAGCTGTTTTTT; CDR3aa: CASSQVHLGTSNTGELFF
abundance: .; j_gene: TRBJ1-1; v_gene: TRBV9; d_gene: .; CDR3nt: TGTGCCAGCAGCGGCAGAGTGAACACTGAAGCTTTCTTT; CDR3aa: CASSGRVNTEAFF
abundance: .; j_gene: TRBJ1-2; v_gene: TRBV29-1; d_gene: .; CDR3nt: TGCAGCGTTGCTTGGACCGCGGAGGATGGCTACACCTTC; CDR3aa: CSVAWTAEDGYTF
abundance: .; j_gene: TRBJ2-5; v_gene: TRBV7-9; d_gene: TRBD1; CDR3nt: TGTGCCAGCAGCTTCCCCGGGACAGCCCAAGAGACCCAGTACTTC; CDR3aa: CASSFPGTAQETQYF
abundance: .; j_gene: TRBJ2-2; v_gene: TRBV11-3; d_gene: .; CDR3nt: TGTGCCAGCAGCACTTTGGACGGGGAGCTGTTTTTT; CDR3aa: CASSTLDGELFF
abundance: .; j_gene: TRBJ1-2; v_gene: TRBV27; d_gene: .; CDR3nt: TGTGCCAGCAGTTTAACGTTAATCGGGGGGACGGGCGGCTACACCTTC; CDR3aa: CASSLTLIGGTGGYTF
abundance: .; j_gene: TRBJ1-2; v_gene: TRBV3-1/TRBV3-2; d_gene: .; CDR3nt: TGTGCCAGCAGCCAAGAGTCATTCGGGGGCTACACCTTC; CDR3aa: CASSQESFGGYTF
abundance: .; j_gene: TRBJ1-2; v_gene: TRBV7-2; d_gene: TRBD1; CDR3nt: TGTGCCAGCAGCTCCCCTTTGGGGACAGGGCACACCTTC; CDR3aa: CASSSPLGTGHTF
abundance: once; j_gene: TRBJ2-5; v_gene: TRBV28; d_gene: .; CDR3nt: TGTGCCAGCAGGTCAGGGGGAGGTGGGGAGACCCAGTACTTC; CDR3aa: CASRSGGGGETQYF
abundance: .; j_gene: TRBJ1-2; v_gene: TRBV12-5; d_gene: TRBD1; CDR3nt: TGTGCTAGTGGTTTGGTACGAAGCGGGGGACAGGGGCGGTATGGCTACACCTTC; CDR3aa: CASGLVRSGGQGRYGYTF
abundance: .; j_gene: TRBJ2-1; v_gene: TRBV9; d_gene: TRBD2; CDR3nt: TGTGCCAGCAGCGTAGAGGGGACTACCTACAATGAGCAGTTCTTC; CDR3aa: CASSVEGTTYNEQFF